The entry below describes one T cell receptor (beta chain). The sample is drawn from a study of blood T cell repertoires in COVID-19. In the study overall: Samples of COVID-19 (acute and convalescent) were obtained from the United States, Italy and Spain. PBMCs, B-cell-depleted T cells, or T cells provided the cDNA or gDNA that made up the material.

Original methodology: Amplification with reference gene primers provided the estimates of nucleated cell counts. TCRdb's copy holds only in-frame clones and misses some; the assay was immunoSEQ multiplex PCR. That table is the source of V, J and clone size, and D and trimming were worked out from the DNA. The sample shows roughly 260,000 clones, 85% to 90% of them seen only once. V lost 5 bases and J lost 7; bases outside the gene matches: 4. The CDR3 runs 13 residues. From germline, CDR1 is MNHEY and CDR2 SMNVEV (reference sequence). The clonotype originates from a woman between 35 and 50 years old with acute or convalescent COVID-19. What was sequenced was peripheral blood. The V and J genes are TRBV27 and TRBJ1-2, with TRBD1 matching 10 bases. Here the CDR3 reads CASSRDRGVGYTF. CDR3 bases: TGTGCCAGCAGTCGGGACAGGGGTGTTGGCTACACCTTC.